This passage covers 9 T cell receptor beta chains from one sample sequenced in a study of CD8 T cells in ankylosing spondylitis. Findings and limits, study-wide: One TCR beta motif, made up of roughly eight highly homologous variants, appeared characteristic of ankylosing spondylitis blood.

Their specific antigens are unknown. Using its own MiXCR run on the 5' RACE reads, TCRdb lists one record per CDR3 protein. This sample has roughly 440,000 distinct CDR3 sequences, with 17% found just once. Sample: blood, either unsorted or a sorted T cell fraction (not recorded which). These receptors were obtained from a male donor with ankylosing spondylitis.

The CDR3 sequence: CAIGGGSSYNEQFF. The CDR3 DNA sequence: TGTGCCATCGGGGGCGGGAGCTCCTACAATGAGCAGTTCTTC. V is TRBV25-1 and J is TRBJ2-1, with a weak D call TRBD2 (7 bases). Looked up from germline, CDR1 is MGHDK and CDR2 is SYGVNS. CDR3 length equals 14 residues. Trimming shortened V by 10 bases and J by 0 bases, and 13 bases separated the two germline ends.

This clonotype was observed many times. The chain links TRBV12-3 or TRBV12-4 to TRBJ1-5; D is unresolved. V was clipped by 5 bases and J by 5 bases, with 13 bases between them. This CDR3 region has 14 residues. In DNA form, the CDR3 reads TGTGCCAGCAGTCCAAAGGGCTGGGATCAGCCCCAGCATTTT. Its protein product is CASSPKGWDQPQHF.

This clonotype was detected ten times or more. CDR3 amino acids: CASSARTANYGYTF. CDR3 bases: TGTGCCAGCAGCGCAAGGACGGCCAACTATGGCTACACCTTC. The chain recombines TRBV9 with TRBJ1-2; D unclear. The V end was cut by 3 bases, the J end by 2 bases, with 11 bases between. Germline assignment: CDR1 SGDLS and CDR2 YYNGEE. The CDR3 is made up of 14 amino acids.

The chain combines TRBV7-3 with TRBJ2-2; either TRBD1 or TRBD2 may supply D (5 bases each). From germline, CDR1 is SGHTA and CDR2 FQGTGA. The CDR3 totals 16 residues. V gave up 1 base and J gave up 5 bases, with 14 bases separating them. The CDR3 DNA follows: TGTGCCAGCAGCTTAATCCCGGGACGCTCTACCGGGGAGCTGTTTTTT. Amino acid sequence: CASSLIPGRSTGELFF. Full variable domain (remainder filled in from reference TRBV7-3 and TRBJ2-2): GAGVSQTPSNKVTEKGKYVELRCDPISGHTALYWYRQSLGQGPEFLIYFQGTGAADDSGLPNDRFFAVRPEGSVSTLKIQRTERGDSAVYLCASSLIPGRSTGELFFGEGSRLTVL.

This clonotype has more than one count but fewer than ten. This chain joins TRBV20-1 and TRBJ1-1; D is perhaps TRBD1 (5 bases). Germline CDR1 DFQATT, CDR2 SNEGSKA (reference sequence). Deletions cut 5 bases from V and 5 bases from J, with 15 bases between. The CDR3 extends over 13 amino acids. The CDR3 sequence is CSAPPGKGTEAFF. The CDR3 coding sequence is TGCAGTGCTCCCCCGGGGAAGGGGACTGAAGCTTTCTTT.

The CDR3 here is CASRRGEGYTF. The CDR3 coding sequence is TGTGCCAGCAGGCGGGGGGAAGGCTACACCTTC. This chain connects TRBV6-5 to TRBJ1-2; weak D call: TRBD1 (5 bases). From germline, CDR1 is MNHEY and CDR2 SVGAGI. The CDR3 consists of 11 residues. With 6 bases removed from V and 8 bases from J, the gap between germline ends came to 10 bases.

This clonotype was counted a few times. The rearrangement uses TRBV7-2 and TRBJ2-5, with D possibly being TRBD2 (5 bases). The CDR3 consists of 13 residues. Germline V gene lookup returns CDR1 SGHTA and CDR2 FQGNSA. V shed 0 bases and J shed 7 bases, with 9 bases lying between them. The CDR3 here is CASSLAEVGTQYF. The CDR3 region has the DNA TGTGCCAGCAGCTTAGCGGAGGTCGGGACCCAGTACTTC.

The rearrangement uses TRBV9 and TRBJ1-5, with D tentatively TRBD1 (5 bases). Looked up from germline, CDR1 is SGDLS and CDR2 is YYNGEE. CDR3 size: 15 residues. V dropped 1 base and J dropped 4 bases, with 12 bases sitting between them. The DNA of the CDR3 is TGTGCCAGCAGCGTAAACGTAGGGGAAAATCAGCCCCAGCATTTT. This codes for CASSVNVGENQPQHF.

In this sample, this clonotype turned up a few times. The chain links TRBV28 to TRBJ2-1; possible D gene TRBD2, 6 bases. The CDR3 length is 13 residues. Per germline, CDR1 MDHEN and CDR2 SYDVKM. The V end lost 11 bases, the J end lost 2 bases, and 13 bases lay between the germline ends. CDR3 loop: CASEGTPYNEQFF. Here the CDR3 DNA reads TGTGCCTCGGAGGGGACCCCCTACAATGAGCAGTTCTTC.